The entry below gives a single TCR beta chain sequence along with its context. Its antigen is currently unknown. With 3 bases removed from V and 8 bases from J, the gap between germline ends came to 10 bases. The CDR3 sequence is 13 residues long. The record originates from a study of Ad26.COV2.S vaccination and SARS-CoV-2 variants. Across the study: Participants got Ad26.COV2.S intramuscularly, once or twice 56 days apart.

The method was immunoSEQ multiplex PCR; TCRdb's version includes in-frame clones alone and lacks a portion of them. The sample records a few hundred thousand clones, around 87% being singletons. General study points: Vaccine recipients had higher spike-specific TCR breadth than placebo recipients.

Described treatment: some 19 received Ad26.COV2.S at low or high dose, single or two shots; about 5 received placebo; per-sample allocation not given. Sampling was done on day 63 after the first vaccine or placebo injection. The chain has TRBV12-3 or TRBV12-4 and TRBJ2-2; D ambiguous. The input for sequencing was peripheral blood, taken in a trial of Ad26.COV2.S vaccine versus placebo. The TCR sequence derives from a person between 18 and 65 years old who received the Ad26.COV2.S COVID-19 vaccine or a placebo. The CDR3 loop is CASSFRSPGELFF. The CDR3 bases are TGTGCCAGCAGTTTTAGGTCCCCTGGGGAGCTGTTTTTT.